This T cell receptor (beta chain) was profiled in a study of cytomegalovirus exposure and HLA in healthy donors. The donors were members of the validation cohort comprising some 130 subjects, separate from the approximately 630-subject first cohort. Between the trimmed V and J ends, which lost 0 bases and 5 bases, there was a span of 12 bases. Germline V gene sequence: CDR1 SGHKS, CDR2 YYEKEE (reference sequence). The CDR3 is 15 amino acids. Comment on this clone: Antigen specificity is unknown.

Clones were read by immunoSEQ multiplex PCR, and TCRdb kept only the in-frame ones, dropping some. Found here are roughly 190,000 clones, more than 75% of them singletons; the top ten hold 7.2%. Points from the study as a whole: Three CMV-associated chains were confirmed in vitro to be specific for CMV antigens.

The TCR comes from a man aged 30-40 years in good health and CMV-seropositive. The sample consisted of PBMCs. The J gene is TRBJ1-5, the V gene TRBV5-5; D call uncertain. DNA for the CDR3: TGTGCCAGCAGCTTGGGAGACGGAGCCTATCAGCCCCAGCATTTT. Translating gives CASSLGDGAYQPQHF.